This T cell receptor (beta chain) appears in the sequencing data of a study of cytomegalovirus exposure and HLA in healthy donors. Study conclusions and caveats: For most subjects, TCR beta sequences were reported to predict HLA-A and HLA-B alleles with accuracy. V- and J-gene trimming of TCR beta was linked (in a later analysis) to a missense DCLRE1C variant.

Details on this clone: Its specificity is not known.

Those who donated were healthy bone marrow donors. The PCR contained 60 Vbeta and 13 Jbeta primers. Assay: immunoSEQ multiplex PCR; the TCRdb copy retains only in-frame clones and omits some. The top ten clones hold more than 3% of a sample with 75,000 to 100,000 clones, around 82% of them seen once. The receptor's source is a man between 40 and 49 years old in good health and CMV-seronegative. Sequencing was done on a sample of PBMCs.

DNA for the CDR3: TGTGCCAGCAGCGTAGAGCCAGATACGCAGTATTTT. Its translation is CASSVEPDTQYF. V and J are TRBV9 and TRBJ2-3; unclear D gene. The CDR3 consists of 12 residues. The germline V and J ends were trimmed by 0 bases and 4 bases, with 3 bases remaining between them. Per germline, CDR1 SGDLS and CDR2 YYNGEE.